The entry below gives a single T cell receptor (beta chain) sequence along with its context. The sample belongs to a study of a mutant IDH1 vaccine in newly diagnosed glioma. The wider study: Patients got radiotherapy, temozolomide, or both beforehand, and most got both.

The time point here: baseline, week 1 (first vaccination visit). Treatment meaning: pre-vaccination baseline after standard-of-care therapy. The data were produced by immunoSEQ multiplex PCR, yet TCRdb's version contains in-frame clones alone and is incomplete. The sample carries about 92,000 clones, roughly four fifths recorded once. The CDR3 totals 14 residues. The junction had 6 bases not matched to a gene; V was cut back by 7 bases and J by 4 bases. The germline CDR1 and CDR2 sequences are MNHNY and SVGAGI (reference sequence). The chain employs TRBV6-6 and TRBJ2-2; 7 nucleotides agree with TRBD2. The receptor's source is a woman aged 45-60 years with glioma. The sequencing used PBMCs, collected from a glioma patient treated with radiotherapy, temozolomide or both. Here the CDR3 DNA reads TGTGCCAGCACGGTCCGGGGGGTCACCGGGGAGCTGTTTTTT. Its translation is CASTVRGVTGELFF.